This TCR beta chain was observed in a study of blood T cells in healthy people across ages. With a J-beta primer mix and a sample-barcoded 5' primer, a second PCR ran about 7 to 12 cycles. TCRdb used MiXCR to reprocess the 5' RACE reads, holding one entry per CDR3 protein. The profile shows about 1.4 million distinct CDR3 sequences, around 55% of them singletons. Peripheral blood samples of roughly 10 milliliters were drawn from each donor. The length of the CDR3 is 15 residues. Germline V CDR1 and CDR2: MNHNS, SASEGT. V was clipped by 5 bases and J by 2 bases, with 16 bases between them. This receptor was identified in a young man in good health. Sequencing was done on a sample of blood. The rearrangement uses TRBV6-1 and TRBJ2-7, with D possibly being TRBD1 or TRBD2 (5 bases each). The CDR3 protein is CASSPLGDGTYEQYF. The CDR3 region has the DNA TGTGCCAGCAGTCCACTAGGGGACGGAACCTACGAGCAGTACTTC.